This is a list of T cell receptor beta chains from one sample in a study of blood T cell repertoires in COVID-19. Method: immunoSEQ multiplex PCR; TCRdb's copy keeps in-frame clones and lacks some. The top ten clones hold about 1.8% of a sample with 98,000 or so clones, less than 85% of them seen once. The sample comprised peripheral blood. Receptors originate from a woman aged 40 to 50 with acute or convalescent COVID-19. The CDR3 runs from the conserved cysteine through the conserved F or W. Fields, in order: D gene, V gene, J gene, clone size, CDR3 protein, CDR3 DNA. D genes are given only for firm matches. Clone size is given for some rows only: seen once, a few or many times, or a class if the clone is expanded.

D gene: NA
V gene: TRBV5-1
J gene: TRBJ1-1
clone size: NA
CDR3 protein: CASSLFGGEDTEAFF
CDR3 DNA: TGCGCCAGCAGCTTGTTCGGGGGAGAGGACACTGAAGCTTTCTTT

D gene: TRBD1
V gene: TRBV3-1/TRBV3-2
J gene: TRBJ1-6
clone size: few
CDR3 protein: CASSQEGTGVSPLHF
CDR3 DNA: TGTGCCAGCAGCCAAGAGGGGACAGGGGTATCACCCCTCCACTTT

D gene: NA
V gene: TRBV7-9
J gene: TRBJ2-2
clone size: NA
CDR3 protein: CASSSLTGPGELFF
CDR3 DNA: TGTGCCAGCAGCTCTCTAACAGGGCCCGGGGAGCTGTTTTTT

D gene: NA
V gene: TRBV5-1
J gene: TRBJ1-2
clone size: many
CDR3 protein: CASRWNRTNYGYTF
CDR3 DNA: TGCGCCAGCAGATGGAACAGAACTAACTATGGCTACACCTTC

D gene: TRBD1
V gene: TRBV6-5
J gene: TRBJ1-3
clone size: NA
CDR3 protein: CASSTTGSGNTIYF
CDR3 DNA: TGTGCCAGCAGTACGACAGGGAGTGGAAACACCATATATTTT

D gene: NA
V gene: TRBV5-5
J gene: TRBJ1-4
clone size: few
CDR3 protein: CASSFGGLVGEKLFF
CDR3 DNA: TGTGCCAGCAGCTTCGGGGGGCTAGTTGGTGAAAAACTGTTTTTT

D gene: NA
V gene: TRBV19
J gene: TRBJ2-7
clone size: NA
CDR3 protein: CASSTLGIPEQYF
CDR3 DNA: TGTGCCAGTAGTACACTAGGGATCCCCGAGCAGTACTTC

D gene: NA
V gene: TRBV10-3
J gene: TRBJ2-2
clone size: NA
CDR3 protein: CAISVPTTGELFF
CDR3 DNA: TGTGCCATCAGTGTTCCTACCACCGGGGAGCTGTTTTTT

D gene: NA
V gene: TRBV7-2
J gene: TRBJ1-1
clone size: NA
CDR3 protein: CASSLSAMNTEAFF
CDR3 DNA: TGTGCCAGCAGCTTATCAGCGATGAACACTGAAGCTTTCTTT

D gene: NA
V gene: TRBV6-5
J gene: TRBJ2-2
clone size: NA
CDR3 protein: CASSSGSHHTGELFF
CDR3 DNA: TGTGCCAGCAGTTCAGGATCCCATCACACCGGGGAGCTGTTTTTT

D gene: NA
V gene: TRBV11-2
J gene: TRBJ2-7
clone size: few
CDR3 protein: CASSSTGREQYF
CDR3 DNA: TGTGCCAGCAGCTCCACAGGACGCGAGCAGTACTTC

D gene: NA
V gene: TRBV20-1
J gene: TRBJ1-4
clone size: NA
CDR3 protein: CSASYRQVRDEKLFF
CDR3 DNA: TGCAGTGCTAGTTATAGACAGGTGCGAGATGAAAAACTGTTTTTT

D gene: NA
V gene: TRBV28
J gene: TRBJ2-7
clone size: NA
CDR3 protein: CASSSGTIPYEQYF
CDR3 DNA: TGTGCCAGCAGTTCGGGGACAATTCCCTACGAGCAGTACTTC

D gene: NA
V gene: TRBV5-6
J gene: TRBJ1-1
clone size: NA
CDR3 protein: CASSFGQNTEAFF
CDR3 DNA: TGTGCCAGCAGCTTTGGACAGAACACTGAAGCTTTCTTT

D gene: TRBD1
V gene: TRBV19
J gene: TRBJ1-6
clone size: few
CDR3 protein: CASSKGQLVPPLHF
CDR3 DNA: TGTGCCAGTAGTAAGGGACAGTTAGTGCCACCCCTCCACTTT

D gene: NA
V gene: TRBV19
J gene: TRBJ1-5
clone size: NA
CDR3 protein: CASSPGSGGYQPQHF
CDR3 DNA: TGTGCCAGTAGCCCTGGCTCCGGGGGGTATCAGCCCCAGCATTTT

D gene: NA
V gene: TRBV15
J gene: TRBJ2-5
clone size: once
CDR3 protein: CATSDGGTQYF
CDR3 DNA: TGTGCCACCAGCGACGGAGGGACCCAGTACTTC

D gene: NA
V gene: TRBV19
J gene: TRBJ1-4
clone size: NA
CDR3 protein: CASSVPGGHGEKLFF
CDR3 DNA: TGTGCCAGTAGTGTCCCCGGGGGGCACGGTGAAAAACTGTTTTTT

D gene: NA
V gene: TRBV21-1
J gene: TRBJ2-2
clone size: NA
CDR3 protein: CASSKPKLHYGELFF
CDR3 DNA: TGTGCCAGCAGCAAACCGAAACTTCACTACGGGGAGCTGTTTTTT

D gene: NA
V gene: TRBV4-3
J gene: TRBJ2-5
clone size: NA
CDR3 protein: CASSHRVGEETQYF
CDR3 DNA: TGCGCCAGCAGCCATCGAGTGGGAGAAGAGACCCAGTACTTC

D gene: NA
V gene: TRBV19
J gene: TRBJ1-4
clone size: NA
CDR3 protein: CASSIRGGNEKLFF
CDR3 DNA: TGTGCCAGTAGTATCCGGGGGGGGAATGAAAAACTGTTTTTT

D gene: NA
V gene: TRBV2
J gene: TRBJ1-4
clone size: NA
CDR3 protein: CASKRLSNEKLFF
CDR3 DNA: TGTGCCAGCAAGCGCCTGAGTAATGAAAAACTGTTTTTT

D gene: TRBD1
V gene: TRBV3-1/TRBV3-2
J gene: TRBJ2-6
clone size: NA
CDR3 protein: CASSLRDSFSGANVLTF
CDR3 DNA: TGTGCCAGCAGCCTCCGGGACAGCTTCTCTGGGGCCAACGTCCTGACTTTC

D gene: NA
V gene: TRBV7-2
J gene: TRBJ1-2
clone size: NA
CDR3 protein: CASSLQQSGYTF
CDR3 DNA: TGTGCCAGCAGCCTCCAACAGAGCGGCTACACCTTC

D gene: TRBD1
V gene: TRBV29-1
J gene: TRBJ1-4
clone size: NA
CDR3 protein: CSVELGQVGEKLFF
CDR3 DNA: TGCAGCGTTGAATTGGGACAGGTGGGGGAAAAACTGTTTTTT

D gene: NA
V gene: TRBV5-1
J gene: TRBJ2-5
clone size: NA
CDR3 protein: CASSFARERETQYF
CDR3 DNA: TGCGCCAGCAGCTTCGCAAGGGAGCGGGAGACCCAGTACTTC

D gene: TRBD1
V gene: TRBV2
J gene: TRBJ1-1
clone size: few
CDR3 protein: CASSREQGGNTEAFF
CDR3 DNA: TGTGCCAGCAGCAGAGAACAGGGGGGGAACACTGAAGCTTTCTTT

D gene: TRBD2
V gene: TRBV3-1/TRBV3-2
J gene: TRBJ2-2
clone size: NA
CDR3 protein: CASSPRGGDWSPGELFF
CDR3 DNA: TGTGCCAGCAGCCCCCGGGGGGGGGACTGGAGTCCCGGGGAGCTGTTTTTT

D gene: TRBD1
V gene: TRBV5-1
J gene: TRBJ2-5
clone size: NA
CDR3 protein: CASSFLQGLRETQYF
CDR3 DNA: TGCGCCAGCAGCTTCTTACAGGGGTTAAGGGAGACCCAGTACTTC

D gene: TRBD1
V gene: TRBV29-1
J gene: TRBJ2-3
clone size: NA
CDR3 protein: CSVDRGDTQYF
CDR3 DNA: TGCAGCGTAGACAGGGGAGATACGCAGTATTTT

D gene: TRBD1
V gene: TRBV7-8
J gene: TRBJ2-5
clone size: few
CDR3 protein: CASSSVPGQGAGETQYF
CDR3 DNA: TGTGCCAGCAGCTCCGTCCCGGGACAGGGGGCTGGAGAGACCCAGTACTTC

D gene: TRBD1
V gene: TRBV11-2
J gene: TRBJ2-3
clone size: NA
CDR3 protein: CASSLERGRSTDTQYF
CDR3 DNA: TGTGCCAGCAGCTTAGAAAGGGGGCGCAGCACAGATACGCAGTATTTT

D gene: TRBD2
V gene: TRBV18
J gene: TRBJ2-1
clone size: NA
CDR3 protein: CASSPSLAGGDNEQFF
CDR3 DNA: TGTGCCAGCTCACCCTCACTAGCGGGGGGGGACAATGAGCAGTTCTTC

D gene: NA
V gene: TRBV9
J gene: TRBJ2-5
clone size: NA
CDR3 protein: CASSVAAGFETQYF
CDR3 DNA: TGTGCCAGCAGCGTAGCAGCGGGTTTCGAGACCCAGTACTTC

D gene: NA
V gene: TRBV10-3
J gene: TRBJ1-3
clone size: NA
CDR3 protein: CAIRVDEEIDTIYF
CDR3 DNA: TGTGCCATCCGGGTTGACGAGGAGATCGACACCATATATTTT

D gene: TRBD1
V gene: TRBV3-1/TRBV3-2
J gene: TRBJ1-1
clone size: NA
CDR3 protein: CASSLAPRGQEKAFF
CDR3 DNA: TGTGCCAGCAGCCTAGCTCCCAGGGGGCAGGAAAAAGCTTTCTTT

D gene: NA
V gene: TRBV27
J gene: TRBJ1-1
clone size: few
CDR3 protein: CASSPYRRDTEAFF
CDR3 DNA: TGTGCCAGCAGTCCCTACAGACGTGATACTGAAGCTTTCTTT

D gene: TRBD1
V gene: TRBV7-9
J gene: TRBJ1-2
clone size: few
CDR3 protein: CASSPSFHGTGYGYTF
CDR3 DNA: TGTGCCAGCAGCCCTTCCTTCCACGGGACAGGGTATGGCTACACCTTC

D gene: NA
V gene: TRBV2
J gene: TRBJ2-1
clone size: NA
CDR3 protein: CASTTGEISYNEQFF
CDR3 DNA: TGTGCCAGCACTACAGGCGAAATCTCCTACAATGAGCAGTTCTTC

D gene: NA
V gene: TRBV12-3/TRBV12-4
J gene: TRBJ1-5
clone size: once
CDR3 protein: CASTGEGNQPQHF
CDR3 DNA: TGTGCCAGCACCGGGGAAGGCAATCAGCCCCAGCATTTT

D gene: NA
V gene: TRBV6-6
J gene: TRBJ2-3
clone size: NA
CDR3 protein: CASSYGPGSTDTQYF
CDR3 DNA: TGTGCCAGCAGTTACGGCCCAGGGTCCACAGATACGCAGTATTTT

D gene: TRBD1
V gene: TRBV30
J gene: TRBJ2-7
clone size: NA
CDR3 protein: CAWTAPGTGVYEQYF
CDR3 DNA: TGTGCCTGGACCGCTCCCGGGACAGGGGTTTACGAGCAGTACTTC

D gene: NA
V gene: TRBV29-1
J gene: TRBJ1-1
clone size: NA
CDR3 protein: CSGDRWYDNEAFF
CDR3 DNA: TGCAGCGGTGATCGTTGGTACGACAATGAAGCTTTCTTT

D gene: NA
V gene: TRBV2
J gene: TRBJ2-4
clone size: NA
CDR3 protein: CASSARLLAKNIQYF
CDR3 DNA: TGTGCCAGCAGTGCCCGGTTACTAGCCAAAAACATTCAGTACTTC

D gene: NA
V gene: TRBV25-1
J gene: TRBJ2-1
clone size: once
CDR3 protein: CASSDLLRGSSYNEQFF
CDR3 DNA: TGTGCCAGCAGTGATTTATTAAGGGGGAGCTCCTACAATGAGCAGTTCTTC